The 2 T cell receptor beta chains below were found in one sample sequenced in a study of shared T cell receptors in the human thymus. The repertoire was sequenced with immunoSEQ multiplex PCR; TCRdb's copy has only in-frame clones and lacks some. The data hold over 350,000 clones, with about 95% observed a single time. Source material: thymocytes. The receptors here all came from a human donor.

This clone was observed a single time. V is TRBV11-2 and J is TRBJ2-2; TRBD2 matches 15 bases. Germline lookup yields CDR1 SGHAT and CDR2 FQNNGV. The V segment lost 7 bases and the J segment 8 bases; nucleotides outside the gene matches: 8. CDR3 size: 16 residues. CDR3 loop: CASNLLGLAGGGELFF. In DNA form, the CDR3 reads TGTGCCAGCAACCTGCTTGGACTAGCGGGAGGGGGGGAGCTGTTTTTT. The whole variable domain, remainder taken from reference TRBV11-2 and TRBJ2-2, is EAGVAQSPRYKIIEKRQSVAFWCNPISGHATLYWYQQILGQGPKLLIQFQNNGVVDDSQLPKDRFSAERLKGVDSTLKIQPAKLEDSAVYLCASNLLGLAGGGELFFGEGSRLTVL.

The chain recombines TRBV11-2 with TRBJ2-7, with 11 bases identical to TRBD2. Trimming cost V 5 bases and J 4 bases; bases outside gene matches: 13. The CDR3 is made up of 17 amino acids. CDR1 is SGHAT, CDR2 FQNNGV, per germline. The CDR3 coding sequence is TGTGCCAGCAGCCTGACCGGGACTAGCGGAAATGAATACGAGCAGTACTTC. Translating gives CASSLTGTSGNEYEQYF. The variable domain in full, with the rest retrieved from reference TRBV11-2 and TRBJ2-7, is EAGVAQSPRYKIIEKRQSVAFWCNPISGHATLYWYQQILGQGPKLLIQFQNNGVVDDSQLPKDRFSAERLKGVDSTLKIQPAKLEDSAVYLCASSLTGTSGNEYEQYFGPGTRLTVT.